The following is a T cell receptor beta chain sequence with its context. This specimen belongs to a study of blood T cell repertoires in COVID-19. Study-wide background: Acute-phase and convalescent COVID-19 samples originated in the United States, Italy and Spain. Sample material is recorded as cDNA or gDNA derived from T cells, B-cell-depleted T cells, or PBMCs.

The CDR3 covers 16 residues. Per germline, CDR1 SGHVS and CDR2 FNYEAQ. Trimming took 3 bases from V and 6 from J; bases not matched to a gene: 6. Per the original data handling: Cell counts per sample came from amplifying reference gene primers. Clones were read by immunoSEQ multiplex PCR, and TCRdb kept only the in-frame ones, dropping some. Clone size and the V and J calls come from that table; the DNA yielded D and trimming. Of 75,000 or so clones in the sample, 88% were seen once. This clonotype was sampled from a man aged 50 to 60 with acute or convalescent COVID-19. The chain combines TRBV7-6 with TRBJ2-1; 12 nucleotides match TRBD2. The sample taken for sequencing was peripheral blood. The CDR3 nucleotides are TGTGCCAGCAGCTTCTCCGGACTAGCGGGGAGCAATGAGCAGTTCTTC. It yields the protein CASSFSGLAGSNEQFF.